Below are 5 T cell receptor beta chains sequenced from a single sample in a study of response to subunit inactivated influenza vaccine. MiXCR, applied by TCRdb to the RT-PCR reads, yields one record per CDR3 protein. Among roughly 760,000 distinct CDR3 sequences, about 20% were seen once, and the ten largest hold about 10%. Material: PBMCs from blood, obtained about 5 days after vaccination. The source of these receptors is a man aged 50-59 years who received an inactivated influenza vaccine.

V and J are TRBV20-1 and TRBJ2-1; 8 bases fit TRBD2. The CDR3 is 14 residues long. The V segment lost 6 bases and the J segment 7 bases; nucleotides outside the gene matches: 11. From germline, CDR1 is DFQATT and CDR2 SNEGSKA (reference sequence). The CDR3 protein is CSAKPGLGENEQFF. CDR3 DNA: TGCAGTGCAAAACCGGGACTAGGCGAAAATGAGCAGTTCTTC.

This clonotype was detected only a few times. The V call is TRBV11-2, the J call TRBJ2-7, with 12 bases matching TRBD1. Germline values: CDR1 SGHAT, CDR2 FQNNGV. CDR3 length: 16 residues. The ends lost 1 base at V and 6 bases at J; junction bases unmatched: 7. This chain's CDR3 is CASSLVPGQGAVEQYF. CDR3 DNA sequence: TGTGCCAGCAGCTTAGTCCCGGGACAGGGGGCCGTCGAGCAGTACTTC.

J is TRBJ2-4 and V is TRBV6-2 or TRBV6-3, with D hard to call. Germline values: CDR1 MNHEY, CDR2 SVGEGT. V lost 8 bases, J lost 0 bases, and 14 bases lay in between. The CDR3 extends over 15 amino acids. For the CDR3, the DNA is TGTGCCAGCCGCTCGGTGGGCTCAGCCAAAAACATTCAGTACTTC. It is translated as CASRSVGSAKNIQYF.

This chain joins TRBV6-2 or TRBV6-3 and TRBJ2-7; D unclear. V lost 6 bases and J 2 bases, leaving 11 bases between the germline ends. Germline CDR1 MNHEY, CDR2 SVGEGT. The CDR3 length is 13 residues. The CDR3 region is CASSRPRTYEQYF. The CDR3, as DNA: TGTGCCAGCAGCCGCCCGAGGACCTACGAGCAGTACTTC.

This clonotype was seen once. The chain recombines TRBV11-2 with TRBJ2-3; 9 nucleotides match TRBD2. The CDR3 covers 16 residues. J lost 1 base, V lost 5 bases, and 7 bases had no gene match. Germline loops: CDR1 SGHAT, CDR2 FQNNGV. The CDR3, as DNA: TGTGCCAGCAGCCACCTAGCGGGGCGCCGCACAGATACGCAGTATTTT. Its translation: CASSHLAGRRTDTQYF. Filled out from reference TRBV11-2 and TRBJ2-3, the complete variable domain reads EAGVAQSPRYKIIEKRQSVAFWCNPISGHATLYWYQQILGQGPKLLIQFQNNGVVDDSQLPKDRFSAERLKGVDSTLKIQPAKLEDSAVYLCASSHLAGRRTDTQYFGPGTRLTVL.